These 10 T cell receptor beta chains originate from one sample sequenced in a study of blood T cell repertoires in COVID-19. Only in-frame clones appear in the TCRdb table, and some are missing; sequencing was by immunoSEQ multiplex PCR. The sample holds 250,000 to 350,000 clones; roughly 80% are singletons and the top ten take more than 1.4%. The sequenced sample consisted of peripheral blood. The source is a human donor with COVID-19, enrolled during active disease. The donor label of this sample is uncertain.

The rearrangement links TRBV5-5 to TRBJ2-7; D might be TRBD2 (5 bases). With 0 bases removed from V and 2 bases from J, the gap between germline ends came to 12 bases. CDR3 length: 15 residues. CDR1 and CDR2 from the germline V gene are SGHKS and YYEKEE (reference sequence). The CDR3 DNA is TGTGCCAGCAGCTTGGATCTAGCAAGGACCTACGAGCAGTACTTC. It specifies CASSLDLARTYEQYF. Using reference TRBV5-5 and TRBJ2-7 for the parts outside the CDR3, the full variable domain is DAGVTQSPTHLIKTRGQQVTLRCSPISGHKSVSWYQQVLGQGPQFIFQYYEKEERGRGNFPDRFSARQFPNYSSELNVNALLLGDSALYLCASSLDLARTYEQYFGPGTRLTVT.

This clone showed up just a few times. The CDR3 DNA reads TGTGCCTGGAACCGGGACAGGGAGGCTCAGCCCCAGCATTTT. Its translation is CAWNRDREAQPQHF. V usage is TRBV30 and J usage is TRBJ1-5; TRBD1 matches 9 bases. Germline CDR1 GTSNPN, CDR2 SVGIG (reference sequence). The V and J ends lost 4 bases and 6 bases, in that order; junction bases with no gene match: 7. This CDR3 region has 14 residues.

The chain employs TRBV15 and TRBJ2-7; D perhaps matches TRBD1 (6 bases). From germline, CDR1 is LNHNV and CDR2 YYDKDF (reference sequence). The CDR3 length is 12 residues. V lost 5 bases and J lost 12, with 17 bases in between. For the CDR3, the DNA is TGTGCCACCAGCCCTACCCACGGGACACTGTACTTC. This codes for CATSPTHGTLYF.

The chain links TRBV28 to TRBJ2-7, with TRBD2 identical over 10 bases. CDR3 length: 14 residues. V shed 6 bases, J shed 7 bases, and the junction held 9 bases outside the gene matches. Germline CDR1 reads MDHEN; CDR2 reads SYDVKM. The CDR3 loop is CASRPAGGPWEQYF. CDR3 coding DNA: TGTGCCAGCAGGCCAGCGGGAGGGCCTTGGGAGCAGTACTTC. The full variable domain, completed using reference TRBV28 and TRBJ2-7, is DVKVTQSSRYLVKRTGEKVFLECVQDMDHENMFWYRQDPGLGLRLIYFSYDVKMKEKGDIPEGYSVSREKKERFSLILESASTNQTSMYLCASRPAGGPWEQYFGPGTRLTVT.

This chain uses TRBV19 with TRBJ2-1, with D possibly TRBD2 on 6 matching bases. The V and J ends lost 3 bases and 7 bases respectively, with 13 bases between them. Germline CDR1 LNHDA, CDR2 SQIVND (reference sequence). The CDR3 totals 14 residues. For the CDR3, the DNA is TGTGCCAGTAGTATCCCCGGGAGAGTAAATGAGCAGTTCTTC. Its translation is CASSIPGRVNEQFF.

The V call is TRBV6-5, the J call TRBJ2-7; D remains ambiguous. Trimming stripped 5 bases from V and 5 bases from J, with 7 bases between. CDR1 and CDR2 from the germline V gene are MNHEY and SVGAGI. The CDR3 length is 11 residues. The chain's CDR3 is CASSRNDEQYF. The CDR3 nucleotides are TGTGCCAGCAGTCGTAATGACGAGCAGTACTTC.

The J gene is TRBJ1-2, the V gene TRBV28; maybe TRBD1 (6 bases). V lost 7 bases and J lost 0, with 21 bases in between. The germline V gene has CDR1 MDHEN and CDR2 SYDVKM. This CDR3 comprises 17 residues. The CDR3 sequence: CASKAGGRPFANYGYTF. The CDR3 DNA reads as TGTGCCAGCAAAGCGGGGGGCCGCCCTTTCGCTAACTATGGCTACACCTTC.

This chain uses TRBV7-2 with TRBJ2-7; D is perhaps TRBD1 (7 bases). With 5 bases removed from V and 4 bases from J, the gap between germline ends came to 18 bases. The germline gives CDR1 SGHTA, CDR2 FQGNSA. CDR3 length: 15 residues. The CDR3 coding sequence is TGTGCCAGCAGCCTTAGCGGAGGGGGCGAGTACGAGCAGTACTTC. Translating it yields CASSLSGGGEYEQYF.

The chain links TRBV28 to TRBJ2-7; 10 nucleotides line up with TRBD2. Losses at the gene ends were 1 base for V and 0 bases for J; bases not matched to a gene: 0. The CDR3 has 15 residues. The germline V gene has CDR1 MDHEN and CDR2 SYDVKM. The CDR3 region is CASSLSSGSSYEQYF. CDR3 coding DNA: TGTGCCAGCAGTTTATCTAGCGGGAGCTCCTACGAGCAGTACTTC.

The genes are TRBV6-6 and TRBJ2-3; possibly TRBD2 for D (5 bases). Between the trimmed V and J ends, which lost 6 bases and 3 bases, there was a span of 13 bases. Germline V lookup: CDR1 MNHNY, CDR2 SVGAGI (reference sequence). There are 14 residues in the CDR3. CDR3 DNA: TGTGCCAGCAGCCAGGCTCCGGGGACAGATACGCAGTATTTT. Protein sequence: CASSQAPGTDTQYF.